This entry features one TCR beta chain sequence. Its antigen remains undetermined. The sample holds no much larger clone one base away, and base qualities are not on file. V is cut back by 5 bases and J by 4 bases, with 3 bases in the junction unmatched. The germline V gene (reference sequence) yields MNHEY for CDR1 and SMNVEV for CDR2. There are 13 amino acids in the CDR3, from cysteine to phenylalanine inclusive. CDR3 DNA only is kept here, 39 bases in frame from base 1. These data are taken from a study of T cell changes during pregnancy in multiple sclerosis (dated by TCRdb to the late 2010s). Broadly, across the study: In women with multiple sclerosis, the researchers looked at how the T cell repertoire shifted as pregnancy progressed.

The library was produced with the immunoSEQ multiplex PCR assay. Drawn from immuneACCESS, this table holds only the in-frame rearrangements with V and J called that TCRdb kept. Clones are partly lost; checked studies trace under half to an unresolved V gene and leave the rest unexplained. The sample profile shows 40,000 to 55,000 clones; roughly 90% of them were found once. About 5.1% of the sample goes to the ten largest clones. The V gene is TRBV27 and the J gene is TRBJ2-5; the central 8 bases match TRBD1. The source of this sequence is a female donor in good health, enrolled as a control in a pregnancy study. Specimen: peripheral blood, collected in the second trimester of pregnancy. In nucleotide form, the sequence is TGTGCCAGCAGTGGACAGGGAAGAGAGACCCAGTACTTC. Translated, it reads CASSGQGRETQYF.